Sequencing of this T cell receptor beta chain was carried out in a study of T cell repertoires in cytomegalovirus infection. As for the study in general: CMV infection together with matching HLA type was indicated by public TCR beta signatures. Whole-study findings and limits: Across the ex vivo response, the dominant clonotypes were HLA-C-restricted CMV-specific TCR beta clonotypes. Carriers of CMV plus the relevant HLA were identified by cumulative public TCR beta family frequency.

The V gene lost 3 bases and the J gene lost 7 bases, with 10 bases spanning the gap. The CDR3 has 14 amino acids. Using its own MiXCR run on the reads, TCRdb lists one record per CDR3 protein. Seen here are under 850,000 distinct CDR3 sequences, about 40% observed once, and the top ten hold 2.5% to 3.5%. Note on this clonotype: Its antigen is currently unknown.

The clonotype originates from a human donor in good health (CMV status not recorded). Some clones in this sample may be carry-over from other donors' samples. The sequenced sample was PBMCs. The chain uses TRBV12-3 or TRBV12-4 and TRBJ1-6, with D maybe TRBD1 (5 bases). CDR3 bases: TGTGCCAGCAGTTTGGTCAGGGAGAATTCACCCCTCCACTTT. Translated: CASSLVRENSPLHF.